Following are 18 T cell receptor beta chains from one sample sequenced in a study of T cells in Graves' hyperthyroidism and ophthalmopathy. Researchers amplified the TCR beta CDR3 regions from RNA transcripts. The HTBI primer set drove a first-round RT-PCR of the TCR CDR3. TCRdb reprocessed the multiplex PCR reads with MiXCR, giving one entry per CDR3 protein. The table shows more than 300,000 distinct CDR3 sequences, with 15% to 20% occurring only once. Sequenced input: blood. The source of these receptors is a man in his late teens or twenties with Graves' ophthalmopathy.

This clonotype was detected ten times or more. This chain uses TRBV2 with TRBJ1-2; no clear D. The V gene lost 4 bases and the J gene lost 3 bases, with 9 bases spanning the gap. CDR1 SNHLY and CDR2 FYNNEI come from the germline V gene. The CDR3 loop spans 13 amino acids. CDR3 in DNA: TGTGCCAGCAGTGTGAACGGAGACTATGGCTACACCTTC. Translating it yields CASSVNGDYGYTF.

This clonotype has at least ten counts. The chain uses TRBV10-3 and TRBJ2-3; no reliable D call. V shed 0 bases and J shed 1 base, with 5 bases lying between them. Germline V gene lookup returns CDR1 ENHRY and CDR2 SYGVKD. The CDR3 has 14 amino acids. This chain's CDR3 is CAISESSGTDTQYF. Written as DNA, the CDR3 is TGTGCCATCAGTGAGTCGAGCGGCACAGATACGCAGTATTTT.

This clonotype was seen ten or more times. The V and J genes are TRBV20-1 and TRBJ1-4, with D maybe TRBD1 (6 bases). The CDR3 loop spans 13 amino acids. The V end was cut by 5 bases, the J end by 2 bases, with 9 bases between. Germline lookup yields CDR1 DFQATT and CDR2 SNEGSKA (reference sequence). The CDR3 nucleotides are TGCAGTGCTCAAGGGGGGACTAATGAAAAACTGTTTTTT. It specifies CSAQGGTNEKLFF.

At least ten counts were recorded for this clonotype. For the CDR3, the DNA is TGTGCCAGCTCATCAGGGTCCAATCAGCCCCAGCATTTT. Encoded protein: CASSSGSNQPQHF. The chain uses TRBV12-3 or TRBV12-4 and TRBJ1-5; possibly TRBD1 for D (5 bases). Trimming pared 8 bases from V and 3 bases from J, leaving 11 bases between. This CDR3 is 13 amino acids long.

V is TRBV20-1 and J is TRBJ2-7, with a tentative D call TRBD1 (5 bases). This CDR3 spans 14 amino acids. The V end lost 0 bases, the J end lost 2 bases, and 11 bases lay between the germline ends. Germline CDR1 is DFQATT and CDR2 is SNEGSKA (reference sequence). CDR3 residues: CSARDSWGPYEQYF. In nucleotides, the CDR3 is TGCAGTGCTAGAGACAGCTGGGGCCCCTACGAGCAGTACTTC.

Points on this clonotype: A read error may explain this, as a much larger clone is one base away. The J gene is TRBJ1-1, the V gene TRBV27; TRBD1 is a possible D gene (5 bases). Looked up from germline, CDR1 is MNHEY and CDR2 is SMNVEV (reference sequence). This CDR3 has 14 amino acids. Trimming left V 5 bases short and J 4 bases short, with 14 bases between. The CDR3 protein is CASSVREMSTEAFF. Here the CDR3 DNA reads TGTGCCAGCAGTGTCAGGGAAATGAGCACTGAAGCTTTCTTT.

The chain carries TRBV3-1 and TRBJ2-3; the match to TRBD2 covers 10 bases. Looked up from germline, CDR1 is LGHDT and CDR2 is YNNKEL (reference sequence). V trimming: 5 bases; J trimming: 1 base; junction bases outside the gene matches: 6. The CDR3 contains 16 residues. Here the CDR3 reads CASSEIAGGRTDTQYF. The CDR3, as DNA: TGTGCCAGCAGCGAAATAGCGGGGGGCCGCACAGATACGCAGTATTTT.

This clonotype was seen ten or more times. The V gene is TRBV12-3 or TRBV12-4, the J gene TRBJ2-2; 9 nucleotides agree with TRBD2. The CDR3 covers 15 residues. J lost 4 bases, V lost 7 bases, and 7 bases had no gene match. CDR3 bases: TGTGCCAGCATCGAAGCGGGGGGTTCCACCGGGGAGCTGTTTTTT. Amino acids: CASIEAGGSTGELFF.

This clonotype was observed at least ten times. The chain joins TRBV2 to TRBJ2-1; maybe TRBD2 (6 bases). V shed 7 bases and J shed 7 bases, with 14 bases lying between them. The CDR3 has 13 residues. Germline assignment: CDR1 SNHLY and CDR2 FYNNEI. DNA of the CDR3: TGTGCCAGCAACCGGGGGATCCTTAATGAGCAGTTCTTC. It is translated as CASNRGILNEQFF.

This clonotype was detected many times. V and J are TRBV10-3 and TRBJ1-2, with 8 bases identical to TRBD1. The J segment lost 2 bases and the V segment lost 7 bases, leaving 3 bases of the junction unmatched. CDR3 length: 13 amino acids. CDR1 is ENHRY, CDR2 SYGVKD, per germline. The CDR3 protein is CAIMRQGNYGYTF. As DNA, the CDR3 is TGTGCCATCATGAGACAGGGGAACTATGGCTACACCTTC.

The chain carries TRBV11-2 and TRBJ2-7, with D perhaps matching TRBD1 (9 bases). This CDR3 spans 17 amino acids. The V gene's germline CDR1 is SGHAT and CDR2 FQNNGV. Trimming took 5 bases from V and 3 from J, leaving 23 bases between them. CDR3 sequence (DNA): TGTGCCAGCAGCCTCCCGGGAGGGACAGGGTTATACTACGAGCAGTACTTC. Its translation: CASSLPGGTGLYYEQYF.

The rearrangement links TRBV9 to TRBJ2-1; possibly TRBD1 for D (6 bases). With 4 bases removed from V and 2 bases from J, the gap between germline ends came to 16 bases. Germline V lookup: CDR1 SGDLS, CDR2 YYNGEE. The CDR3 runs 16 residues. The CDR3 DNA sequence: TGTGCCAGCAGCCGGGACAACCCGTATACCTACAATGAGCAGTTCTTC. Protein product: CASSRDNPYTYNEQFF.

This clonotype was recorded at least ten times. This rearrangement joins TRBV24-1 to TRBJ1-1, with D possibly being TRBD1 (5 bases). Trimming stripped 7 bases from V and 1 base from J, with 9 bases between. Germline V lookup: CDR1 KGHDR, CDR2 SFDVKD. The CDR3 consists of 13 residues. The chain's CDR3 is CATSQGANTEAFF. The CDR3 DNA sequence: TGTGCCACCAGCCAAGGGGCGAACACTGAAGCTTTCTTT.

This clonotype has at least ten counts. The CDR3 loop is CASNQNGGPYEQYF. CDR3 DNA: TGTGCCAGCAACCAAAACGGGGGGCCCTACGAGCAGTACTTC. The V gene is TRBV12-3 or TRBV12-4, the J gene TRBJ2-7, with a weak D call TRBD2 (7 bases). CDR3 size: 14 residues. V gave up 7 bases and J gave up 2 bases, with 15 bases separating them.

Only a few counts were recorded for this clonotype. The chain couples TRBV6-1 to TRBJ2-1; the D gene is possibly TRBD2 (5 bases). Germline values: CDR1 MNHNS, CDR2 SASEGT. CDR3 length equals 12 residues. Trimming took 8 bases from V and 3 from J, leaving 8 bases between them. The CDR3 here is CASLEGYNEQFF. CDR3 DNA sequence: TGTGCCAGCCTTGAGGGCTACAATGAGCAGTTCTTC.

This clonotype was recorded at least ten times. J is TRBJ2-7 and V is TRBV3-1, with 7 bases aligning to TRBD2. V was clipped by 0 bases and J by 2 bases; unmatched bases: 7. Germline lookup yields CDR1 LGHDT and CDR2 YNNKEL (reference sequence). This CDR3 has 16 amino acids. CDR3 sequence (DNA): TGTGCCAGCAGCCAAGATCTCGGGGCGGGAGCCTACGAGCAGTACTTC. Amino acids: CASSQDLGAGAYEQYF.

The chain employs TRBV11-2 and TRBJ2-1; D call uncertain. The germline V gene encodes CDR1 SGHAT and CDR2 FQNNGV. V was clipped by 5 bases and J by 6 bases, with 14 bases between them. The length of the CDR3 is 14 residues. CDR3 region: CASSTTGPGNEQFF. CDR3 in DNA: TGTGCCAGCAGCACAACGGGCCCTGGCAATGAGCAGTTCTTC. The full variable domain, in which reference TRBV11-2 and TRBJ2-1 provide the parts outside the CDR3, is EAGVAQSPRYKIIEKRQSVAFWCNPISGHATLYWYQQILGQGPKLLIQFQNNGVVDDSQLPKDRFSAERLKGVDSTLKIQPAKLEDSAVYLCASSTTGPGNEQFFGPGTRLTVL.

Remarks on this clonotype: A read error is possible here, since a much larger clone lies one base away. This sequence joins TRBV12-3 or TRBV12-4 and TRBJ2-5; D perhaps matches TRBD2 (5 bases). The CDR3 covers 15 residues. The CDR3 protein is CAGSPIGLAQETQYF. In nucleotides, the CDR3 is TGTGCCGGCAGCCCCATTGGCCTAGCCCAAGAGACCCAGTACTTC.